The T cell receptor beta chain under discussion was sequenced for a study of blood T cell repertoires in COVID-19. Study as a whole: The United States, Italy and Spain provided the acute and convalescent COVID-19 samples. Sources were T cells, B-cell-depleted T cells, or PBMCs; the material itself was cDNA or gDNA.

Germline trimming cut 2 bases from V and 1 base from J; bases unmatched to any gene: 3. There are 17 residues in the CDR3. Germline V gene data show CDR1 as SGHDT and CDR2 as YYEEEE. The authors' processing: Amplification of reference gene primers provided the estimated nucleated cell counts. TCRdb keeps only in-frame clones here, not all; method: immunoSEQ multiplex PCR. V and J calls and clone size are copied from that table; D and trimming were computed from the DNA. The data hold 100,000 to 150,000 clones, with 80% to 85% observed a single time. Sequenced: peripheral blood. The chain is built from TRBV5-6 and TRBJ2-4; 13 bases are a match to TRBD2. The source is a woman in her twenties or thirties who had recovered from COVID-19. The CDR3 region is CASSLRLAGGAKNIQYF. Here the CDR3 DNA reads TGTGCCAGCAGCTTACGACTAGCGGGAGGCGCCAAAAACATTCAGTACTTC. The full variable domain, with the rest looked up from reference TRBV5-6 and TRBJ2-4, is DAGVTQSPTHLIKTRGQQVTLRCSPKSGHDTVSWYQQALGQGPQFIFQYYEEEERQRGNFPDRFSGHQFPNYSSELNVNALLLGDSALYLCASSLRLAGGAKNIQYFGAGTRLSVL.